These T cell receptor beta chains were read from a single sample in a study of cytomegalovirus exposure and HLA in healthy donors. Sequencing was performed with immunoSEQ multiplex PCR; in TCRdb, only in-frame clones are kept and a portion is missing. Of approximately 120,000 clones listed, 70% to 80% are singletons. The sequencing input was PBMCs. These receptors were obtained from a female donor in good health and CMV-seronegative. Each CDR3 is given with its conserved first and last residue. The D gene is left open where the match is weak. Clone size is given for some rows only: seen once, a few or many times, or a class if the clone is expanded.

D | J | V | size | DNA | CDR3
. | TRBJ1-3 | TRBV15 | . | TGTGCCACCAGCAGAGATCAGTGGCCCGGAAACACCATATATTTT | CATSRDQWPGNTIYF
TRBD1 | TRBJ1-1 | TRBV5-1 | . | TGCGCCAGCAGCCTAAGTTCAGGGGGGACTGAAGCTTTCTTT | CASSLSSGGTEAFF
. | TRBJ2-3 | TRBV5-1 | . | TGCGCCAGCAGCTTGGATTCTTACACAGATACGCAGTATTTT | CASSLDSYTDTQYF
. | TRBJ2-1 | TRBV30 | . | TGTGCCTGGAGTGTACAGTCGACGGGGGGCTCATACAATGAGCAGTTCTTC | CAWSVQSTGGSYNEQFF
. | TRBJ1-2 | TRBV5-5 | . | TGTGCCAGCAGACTGGACCATAATTTCGGGGACTATGGCTACACCTTC | CASRLDHNFGDYGYTF
. | TRBJ2-3 | TRBV18 | . | TGTGCCAGCTCACCCCCCAGGGAAACAGATACGCAGTATTTT | CASSPPRETDTQYF
. | TRBJ2-3 | TRBV11-2 | . | TGTGCCAGCAGCTTATGGGCTACCGGCACAGATACGCAGTATTTT | CASSLWATGTDTQYF
TRBD1 | TRBJ2-5 | TRBV6-1 | . | TGTGCCAGCAGTGAAGACAGGGGGAGGGAGACCCAGTACTTC | CASSEDRGRETQYF
TRBD1 | TRBJ1-1 | TRBV30 | . | TGTGCCTGGAGTCCAGGGGGTGGGGAAGCTTTCTTT | CAWSPGGGEAFF
TRBD1 | TRBJ1-5 | TRBV6-1 | . | TGTGCCAGCAGTGAAAACCCCCTGGGGGGACAGGGGCTCCTGGGTGTCCAGCATTTT | CASSENPLGGQGLLGVQHF
TRBD2 | TRBJ2-2 | TRBV6-6 | . | TGTGCCAGCAGTCAGACTAGCGGCGGGGAGCTGTTTTTT | CASSQTSGGELFF
. | TRBJ2-1 | TRBV5-4 | few | TGTGCCAGCAGCTTCGGTTATTTGGATGAGCAGTTCTTC | CASSFGYLDEQFF
TRBD2 | TRBJ2-3 | TRBV19 | . | TGTGCCAGTAGTATGGTTAGCGGGAGATCAGATACGCAGTATTTT | CASSMVSGRSDTQYF
TRBD1 | TRBJ1-6 | TRBV15 | . | TGTGCCACCAGCAGGACCGGGACAGGGGGATCACCCCTCCACTTT | CATSRTGTGGSPLHF
. | TRBJ2-7 | TRBV6-5 | . | TGTGCCAGCAGTTACTCGGGGGGATCAGGCTCCTACGAGCAGTACTTC | CASSYSGGSGSYEQYF
. | TRBJ2-7 | TRBV7-2 | . | TGTGCCAGCAGGTCGGAGGGGGGGGCAACACAAGAGCAGTACTTC | CASRSEGGATQEQYF
TRBD1 | TRBJ2-2 | TRBV5-4 | . | TGTGCCAGCAGCCCCCCGGGACAGGGCGGTATCGGGGAGCTGTTTTTT | CASSPPGQGGIGELFF
TRBD1 | TRBJ2-2 | TRBV23-1 | . | TGCGCCAGCAGTCAATCAGGGACAGGGCCTTCTTGGGAGCTGTTTTTT | CASSQSGTGPSWELFF
TRBD1 | TRBJ1-6 | TRBV19 | few | TGTGCCAGTAGGGACAGGGGGCCCAACTCCTATAATTCACCCCTCCACTTT | CASRDRGPNSYNSPLHF
TRBD2 | TRBJ2-1 | TRBV7-7 | . | TGTGCCAGCAGTCCGACTAGCGTTGGCAATGAGCAGTTCTTC | CASSPTSVGNEQFF
. | TRBJ2-5 | TRBV11-2 | few | TGTGCCAGCAGCACGGGGATCCAAGAGACCCAGTACTTC | CASSTGIQETQYF
. | TRBJ2-7 | TRBV5-6 | . | TGTGCCAGCAGCTTGGGAACCCAGGCCCTTCTTCTGGAGCAGTACTTC | CASSLGTQALLLEQYF
. | TRBJ2-5 | TRBV11-2 | . | TGTGCCAGCAGTAAGACGGCGGATCAAGAGACCCAGTACTTC | CASSKTADQETQYF
. | TRBJ2-5 | TRBV10-2 | . | TGCGCCAGCAGTCCTCAAGAGACCCAGTACTTC | CASSPQETQYF
TRBD2 | TRBJ2-5 | TRBV5-6 | once | TGTGCCAGCAGCTTCTTTAGCGGGGGGACCACGGGGACCCAGTACTTC | CASSFFSGGTTGTQYF
. | TRBJ1-2 | TRBV5-1 | once | TGCGCCAGCAGCACCAACAGGGTAGGCAACTATGGCTACACCTTC | CASSTNRVGNYGYTF
TRBD1 | TRBJ2-5 | TRBV5-8 | . | TGTGCCAGCAGCTTGGGGACAGGGCAAGAGACCCAGTACTTC | CASSLGTGQETQYF
. | TRBJ1-3 | TRBV19 | . | TGTGCCAGTACCTCGGCGGGGCAGGGTTCTGGAAACACCATATATTTT | CASTSAGQGSGNTIYF
TRBD2 | TRBJ2-5 | TRBV30 | . | TGTGCCTGGCGGGGGGGCCCTGAGACCCAGTACTTC | CAWRGGPETQYF
TRBD2 | TRBJ2-7 | TRBV19 | . | TGTGCCAGTAGCGCAACTAGCGGGGGTGCCTACGAGCAGTACTTC | CASSATSGGAYEQYF
TRBD2 | TRBJ2-1 | TRBV9 | . | TGTGCCAGCAGCGTCGGAGCGGGGGGGCCGTTTGAGCAGTTCTTC | CASSVGAGGPFEQFF
. | TRBJ2-3 | TRBV10-2 | . | TGCGCCACGCAGCGTCTACTAGTCAACACAGATACGCAGTATTTT | CATQRLLVNTDTQYF
TRBD2 | TRBJ2-5 | TRBV5-4 | . | TGTGCCAGCAGCCCGGGACTAGCAAGAGAGACCCAGTACTTC | CASSPGLARETQYF
. | TRBJ1-1 | TRBV5-1 | few | TGCGCCAGCAGATTGACAGTAAACACTGAAGCTTTCTTT | CASRLTVNTEAFF
. | TRBJ1-6 | TRBV5-8 | few | TGTGCCTTTAATCGGGGTAGCTCCTATAATTCACCCCTCCACTTT | CAFNRGSSYNSPLHF
. | TRBJ2-1 | TRBV6-5 | . | TGTGCCAGCAGCGGGAGCTCCTACAATGAGCAGTTCTTC | CASSGSSYNEQFF
. | TRBJ1-1 | TRBV19 | . | TGTGCCAGTAGTGTCCGACTCGGGAACACTGAAGCTTTCTTT | CASSVRLGNTEAFF
. | TRBJ1-3 | TRBV15 | . | TGTGCCGCCAGCAGAGATCGACACTTCGGAAACACCATATATTTT | CAASRDRHFGNTIYF
. | TRBJ1-2 | TRBV28 | . | TGTGCCAGCACAGGGTTGGGGGGCTACACCTTC | CASTGLGGYTF